Each of the 27 T cell receptor beta chains below was sequenced from the same sample in a study of memory CD4+ T cells and cytomegalovirus serostatus. Only in-frame clones appear in the TCRdb table, and some are missing; sequencing was by immunoSEQ multiplex PCR. This table holds about 61,000 clones, about 78% found once. The sort gate was single viable CD3+CD4+CD8-CD45RO+ cells for memory CD4+ T cells. Sequencing was carried out using memory CD4+ T cells from blood. These receptors originate from an adult in good health and CMV-seronegative. Some clones in this sample may be carry-over from other donors' samples.

J is TRBJ2-3 and V is TRBV6-6, with no clear D. Germline V CDR1 and CDR2: MNHNY, SVGAGI (reference sequence). V lost 8 bases and J lost 2, with 8 bases in between. The CDR3 is 12 amino acids. This CDR3 is CASAMNTDTQYF. The CDR3, as DNA: TGTGCCAGCGCAATGAACACAGATACGCAGTATTTT.

The chain recombines TRBV30 with TRBJ2-1, with 9 bases lining up with TRBD2. The V gene's germline CDR1 is GTSNPN and CDR2 SVGIG (reference sequence). V shed 2 bases, J shed 15 bases, and the junction held 5 bases outside the gene matches. The CDR3 length is 11 residues. The CDR3 loop reads CAWSKAGGRFF. The CDR3 nucleotides are TGTGCCTGGAGTAAAGCGGGAGGACGGTTCTTC.

About this clone: At one end, the junction sequence differs from germline, possibly due to a read error. V usage is TRBV7-7 and J usage is TRBJ2-2; 10 positions agree with TRBD1. This CDR3 comprises 15 residues. Germline V CDR1 and CDR2: SSHAT, FNYEAQ (reference sequence). The CDR3 protein is CASSPGTGATGELFF. In DNA, the CDR3 is TGTGCTAGCAGCCCCGGGACAGGGGCCACCGGGGAGCTGTTTTTT.

This chain links TRBV6-5 with TRBJ1-6, with a tentative D call TRBD1 (5 bases). The CDR3 consists of 15 residues. V was cut by 7 bases and J by 9 bases, with 19 bases left in between. Looked up from germline, CDR1 is MNHEY and CDR2 is SVGAGI. In DNA form, the CDR3 reads TGTGCCAGCATCCCAGTACTCGGGGGAGGTTCACCCCTCCACTTT. It translates to CASIPVLGGGSPLHF.

V gene TRBV29-1 combines with J gene TRBJ2-2, with 7 bases identical to TRBD1. This CDR3 has 14 amino acids. CDR1 is SQVTM and CDR2 is ANQGSEA in the germline V gene. The J segment lost 2 bases and the V segment lost 7 bases, leaving 7 bases of the junction unmatched. The CDR3 DNA sequence: TGCAGCGCCAGACAGGGCCAAAACACCGGGGAGCTGTTTTTT. Its translation: CSARQGQNTGELFF.

The V call is TRBV27, the J call TRBJ1-4, with D possibly matching TRBD1 (6 bases). The germline CDR1 and CDR2 sequences are MNHEY and SMNVEV (reference sequence). The V end lost 6 bases, the J end lost 5 bases, and 13 bases lay between the germline ends. This CDR3 contains 14 residues. CDR3 sequence reads: CASRPGQTNEKLFF. Written as DNA, the CDR3 is TGTGCCAGCAGGCCGGGACAAACGAATGAAAAACTGTTTTTT.

The gene calls are TRBV28 and TRBJ1-5, with 8 bases matching TRBD1. The CDR3 spans 13 residues. After removal of 6 bases from V and 5 bases from J, the junction contained 3 bases not matched to a gene. Germline V CDR1 and CDR2: MDHEN, SYDVKM. CDR3 coding DNA: TGTGCCAGCAGGGTACAGGGGGATCAGCCCCAGCATTTT. This sequence encodes CASRVQGDQPQHF.

The gene calls are TRBV7-2 and TRBJ2-5; D gene ambiguous. This CDR3 contains 14 residues. Trimming removed 1 base from V and 3 bases from J, with 9 bases in between. Germline V lookup: CDR1 SGHTA, CDR2 FQGNSA. CDR3 nucleotide sequence: TGTGCCAGCAGCTTAGTATTTGCAGAAGAGACCCAGTACTTC. It specifies CASSLVFAEETQYF.

The V gene is TRBV2, the J gene TRBJ1-2; D call uncertain. Between the trimmed V and J ends, which lost 5 bases and 0 bases, there was a span of 13 bases. The germline gives CDR1 SNHLY, CDR2 FYNNEI. The CDR3 has 15 residues. The CDR3: CASSPTRAANYGYTF. As DNA, the CDR3 is TGTGCCAGCAGTCCTACGAGGGCGGCTAACTATGGCTACACCTTC. The variable domain in full, completed from reference TRBV2 and TRBJ1-2, reads EPEVTQTPSHQVTQMGQEVILRCVPISNHLYFYWYRQILGQKVEFLVSFYNNEISEKSEIFDDQFSVERPDGSNFTLKIRSTKLEDSAMYFCASSPTRAANYGYTFGSGTRLTVV.

The chain couples TRBV9 to TRBJ1-1, with a tentative D call TRBD1 (5 bases). V was shortened by 3 bases and J by 1 base, with 19 bases between the two germline ends. CDR3 length equals 17 residues. CDR1 and CDR2 from the germline V gene are SGDLS and YYNGEE. Here the CDR3 DNA reads TGTGCCAGCAGCGGACGAGGGTCCAGGGAGGGGAACACTGAAGCTTTCTTT. This codes for CASSGRGSREGNTEAFF.

V gene TRBV6-5 combines with J gene TRBJ1-4, with 8 bases aligning to TRBD1. Germline V gene lookup returns CDR1 MNHEY and CDR2 SVGAGI. The CDR3 consists of 15 residues. J was trimmed by 7 bases and V by 10 bases; bases with no gene match: 14. CDR3 DNA sequence: TGTGCCACCGAGGACAGGGCCGCAAACGGTGAAAAACTGTTTTTT. Its protein is CATEDRAANGEKLFF.

The chain couples TRBV5-1 to TRBJ2-7; 8 bases align to TRBD2. Per the germline V gene, CDR1 is SGHRS and CDR2 is YFSETQ. V gave up 2 bases and J gave up 1 base; unmatched junction bases: 5. The CDR3 runs to 15 residues. The CDR3 is CASSFGGDPSYEQYF. In DNA, the CDR3 is TGCGCCAGCAGCTTCGGGGGGGACCCGTCCTACGAGCAGTACTTC.

This clone appeared once. The V call is TRBV19, the J call TRBJ2-2, with D perhaps TRBD1 or TRBD2 (6 bases each). Trimming shortened V by 4 bases and J by 4 bases, and 16 bases separated the two germline ends. The CDR3 covers 16 residues. Germline values: CDR1 LNHDA, CDR2 SQIVND (reference sequence). The CDR3: CASSNRGGLSTGELFF. The CDR3 DNA follows: TGTGCCAGTAGTAATCGAGGGGGGCTGAGCACCGGGGAGCTGTTTTTT.

The chain combines TRBV6-6 with TRBJ1-1; D might be TRBD1 (6 bases). The V gene's germline CDR1 is MNHNY and CDR2 SVGAGI (reference sequence). The V gene lost 0 bases and the J gene lost 1 base, with 12 bases spanning the gap. CDR3 length: 16 residues. Written as DNA, the CDR3 is TGTGCCAGCAGTTACTCGAAACAGGGACCGAACACTGAAGCTTTCTTT. Its protein product is CASSYSKQGPNTEAFF.

The chain employs TRBV11-2 and TRBJ2-6, with TRBD1 as a possible D gene (5 bases). V dropped 2 bases and J dropped 4 bases, with 9 bases sitting between them. The CDR3 totals 15 residues. CDR1 and CDR2 from the germline V gene are SGHAT and FQNNGV. CDR3 loop: CASSLQGAGANVLTF. DNA for the CDR3: TGTGCCAGCAGCTTACAAGGGGCCGGGGCCAACGTCCTGACTTTC.

V is TRBV5-1 and J is TRBJ2-3, with TRBD2 identical over 8 bases. The length of the CDR3 is 16 residues. V shed 4 bases and J 6 bases; nucleotides not matched to a gene: 13. CDR1 is SGHRS, CDR2 YFSETQ, per germline. CDR3 nucleotide sequence: TGCGCCAGCAGCCTGGGAGGGGGACTAGACTCGGATACGCAGTATTTT. It encodes CASSLGGGLDSDTQYF.

The V gene is TRBV5-1, the J gene TRBJ2-5; D is perhaps TRBD1 (6 bases). The CDR3 is 14 amino acids. Trimming shortened V by 6 bases and J by 5 bases, and 17 bases separated the two germline ends. Per the germline V gene, CDR1 is SGHRS and CDR2 is YFSETQ. DNA of the CDR3: TGCGCCAGCAACCCCCAACAGGGCGGCGAGACCCAGTACTTC. This gives the protein CASNPQQGGETQYF.

This sequence joins TRBV30 and TRBJ2-5; D uncertain. V was pared by 4 bases and J by 4 bases, with 7 bases between. This CDR3 is built from 11 residues. CDR1 and CDR2 from the germline V gene are GTSNPN and SVGIG (reference sequence). The CDR3 is CAWTDPETQYF. The CDR3, as DNA: TGTGCCTGGACAGATCCAGAGACCCAGTACTTC.

The CDR3 sequence is CAWSTSSGGGETQYF. In DNA form, the CDR3 reads TGTGCCTGGAGTACCTCTAGCGGGGGGGGAGAGACCCAGTACTTC. The chain is built from TRBV30 and TRBJ2-5; 12 bases map to TRBD2. The V gene's germline CDR1 is GTSNPN and CDR2 SVGIG (reference sequence). The CDR3 is made up of 15 amino acids. The V and J ends lost 2 bases and 4 bases, in that order; junction bases with no gene match: 5.

CDR3 DNA: TGTGCCAGCAGTGAACCCCAAGACACCATATATTTT. It is translated as CASSEPQDTIYF. The chain has TRBV25-1 and TRBJ1-3, with D unresolved. CDR3 size: 12 residues. V lost 2 bases, J lost 8 bases, and 7 bases lay in between. Germline lookup yields CDR1 MGHDK and CDR2 SYGVNS. Combining the CDR3 with reference TRBV25-1 and TRBJ1-3 gives the whole variable domain EADIYQTPRYLVIGTGKKITLECSQTMGHDKMYWYQQDPGMELHLIHYSYGVNSTEKGDLSSESTVSRIRTEHFPLTLESARPSHTSQYLCASSEPQDTIYFGEGSWLTVV.

The chain couples TRBV11-2 to TRBJ2-7; D call uncertain. The V gene's germline CDR1 is SGHAT and CDR2 FQNNGV. The germline V and J ends were trimmed by 2 bases and 2 bases, with 7 bases remaining between them. CDR3 length: 13 residues. The CDR3 sequence: CASSLRRTYEQYF. CDR3 DNA sequence: TGTGCCAGCAGCTTAAGGCGGACCTACGAGCAGTACTTC.

This sequence joins TRBV2 and TRBJ1-2; 7 nucleotides agree with TRBD1. Germline V CDR1 and CDR2: SNHLY, FYNNEI. The CDR3 consists of 15 residues. V lost 1 base and J lost 5; bases outside the gene matches: 7. The CDR3 protein is CASSEETGFRYGYTF. CDR3 bases: TGTGCCAGCAGTGAAGAGACAGGGTTTAGGTATGGCTACACCTTC.

Only a few counts were recorded for this clone. V gene TRBV6-5 combines with J gene TRBJ1-1; no clear D. V was shortened by 6 bases and J by 1 base, with 6 bases between the two germline ends. The germline gives CDR1 MNHEY, CDR2 SVGAGI. There are 12 residues in the CDR3. The DNA of the CDR3 is TGTGCCAGCAGGACGGGGAACACTGAAGCTTTCTTT. This encodes CASRTGNTEAFF.

The chain has TRBV7-2 and TRBJ2-1; D unclear. Germline CDR1 and CDR2: SGHTA and FQGNSA. The CDR3 runs to 14 residues. V lost 2 bases, J lost 2 bases, and 7 bases lay in between. The CDR3 region has the DNA TGTGCCAGCAGCTTATCAGTAGCCTACAATGAGCAGTTCTTC. It codes for CASSLSVAYNEQFF.

This clone has more than one count but fewer than ten. The chain carries TRBV29-1 and TRBJ2-7; TRBD2 agrees at 9 bases. V shed 3 bases and J 3 bases; nucleotides not matched to a gene: 9. This CDR3 is built from 15 residues. Looked up from germline, CDR1 is SQVTM and CDR2 is ANQGSEA. CDR3 DNA: TGCAGCGTTGAGGGGGTAGCGGGGGCAGGCTACGAGCAGTACTTC. Translation gives CSVEGVAGAGYEQYF.

The chain employs TRBV7-2 and TRBJ1-4; TRBD1 matches at 9 bases. This CDR3 contains 14 residues. Trimming at V came to 5 bases and at J to 7 bases, leaving 5 bases not matched to a gene. Germline V gene lookup returns CDR1 SGHTA and CDR2 FQGNSA. DNA of the CDR3: TGTGCCAGCAGCCTCGACAGGGGGAGTGAAAAACTGTTTTTT. It codes for CASSLDRGSEKLFF.

This clone appeared a few times. The rearrangement joins TRBV7-6 to TRBJ1-6; D may be TRBD1 (6 bases). This CDR3 has 15 amino acids. CDR1 is SGHVS, CDR2 FNYEAQ, per germline. With 5 bases removed from V and 9 bases from J, the gap between germline ends came to 17 bases. The CDR3 DNA reads TGTGCCAGCAGCCCGAACACAGGGTCTGGTTCACCCCTCCACTTT. Its translation is CASSPNTGSGSPLHF.